The entry that follows covers one T cell receptor beta chain sequence. Its cognate antigen is unknown. These data originate in a study of identical twins. The study's findings and limits: Memory repertoires showed no such pattern, whereas abundant cord blood beta clonotypes carried fewer insertions. Conclusions leaned on cross-sectional statistical analysis and did not track the same donors over time.

One entry per CDR3 protein results from TCRdb running MiXCR on the 5' RACE reads. Of more than 600,000 distinct CDR3 sequences detected, 15% to 20% appear once; the ten largest clones hold around 13%. The V gene lost 4 bases and the J gene lost 3 bases, with 13 bases spanning the gap. Germline V gene data show CDR1 as SGHVS and CDR2 as FQNEAQ. The CDR3 is made up of 15 amino acids. These same data were also listed under a study on T cells expressing NK-cell markers. From that study: These clonotypes also led the CD3+CD56-NKG2C+ fraction in a few donors.

The source is a woman in her late teens or twenties in good health. Sequenced: PBMCs. The rearrangement links TRBV7-8 to TRBJ1-3, with TRBD1 as a possible D gene (5 bases). The CDR3, as DNA: TGTGCCAGCAGCTCCCGGGGGAGGGTTGGAAACACCATATATTTT. Amino acids: CASSSRGRVGNTIYF.